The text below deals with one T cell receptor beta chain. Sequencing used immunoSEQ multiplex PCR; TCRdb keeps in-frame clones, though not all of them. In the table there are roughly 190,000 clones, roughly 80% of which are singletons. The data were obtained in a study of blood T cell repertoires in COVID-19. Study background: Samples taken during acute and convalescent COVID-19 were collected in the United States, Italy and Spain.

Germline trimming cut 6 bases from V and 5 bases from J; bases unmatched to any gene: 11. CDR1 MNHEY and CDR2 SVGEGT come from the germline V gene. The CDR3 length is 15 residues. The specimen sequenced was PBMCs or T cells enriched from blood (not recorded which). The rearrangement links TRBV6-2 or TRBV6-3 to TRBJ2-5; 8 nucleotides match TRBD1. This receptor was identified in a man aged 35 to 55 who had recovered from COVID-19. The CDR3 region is CASSLGQGAWETQYF. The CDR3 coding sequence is TGTGCCAGCAGCCTCGGACAGGGCGCCTGGGAGACCCAGTACTTC.